These 8 T cell receptor beta chains share one sample of origin, sequenced in a study of T-cell reconstitution after alpha-beta-depleted transplantation in children. Using unique molecular identifiers, the investigators prepared the TCRbeta library. Each CDR3 protein is one row after TCRdb ran MiXCR on the PCR reads. The repertoire holds roughly 500,000 distinct CDR3 sequences, about 11% seen once, with 2% to 2.5% in the top ten. Specimen: PBMCs, collected before TCRalphabeta/CD19-depleted stem cell transplant. The receptors come from a child aged 2-15 years with inherited bone marrow failure, due to receive a stem cell transplant.

This chain connects TRBV7-2 to TRBJ1-6; D not resolved. V was trimmed by 8 bases and J by 14 bases, leaving 10 bases between them. The germline V gene encodes CDR1 SGHTA and CDR2 FQGNSA. The length of the CDR3 is 10 residues. This chain's CDR3 is CASGFKTLHF. CDR3 bases: TGTGCCAGCGGGTTCAAGACCCTCCACTTT.

This clonotype was counted many times. The chain is built from TRBV20-1 and TRBJ2-3; D ambiguous. V was pared by 0 bases and J by 0 bases, with 10 bases between. Germline-derived CDR1 and CDR2 are DFQATT and SNEGSKA (reference sequence). The CDR3 runs 15 residues. The CDR3, as DNA: TGCAGTGCTAGAGACACGAAGACTAGCACAGATACGCAGTATTTT. Protein product: CSARDTKTSTDTQYF.

The V and J genes are TRBV30 and TRBJ2-5; D not certain. Looked up from germline, CDR1 is GTSNPN and CDR2 is SVGIG (reference sequence). V lost 6 bases to trimming and J lost 4 bases, with 21 bases between them. CDR3 length: 15 amino acids. This chain's CDR3 is CACLPHYLIGETQYF. As DNA, the CDR3 is TGTGCCTGCCTCCCCCACTATCTGATCGGAGAGACCCAGTACTTC.

This clonotype was recorded many times. The CDR3 reads CASSKFGAEVSEQYF. Written as DNA, the CDR3 is TGTGCCAGCAGCAAATTCGGGGCAGAAGTGAGCGAGCAGTACTTC. The gene calls are TRBV21-1 and TRBJ2-7; TRBD1 reflects the table's D call only, with no check against the DNA. TRBV21-1 is a listed pseudogene. The length of the CDR3 is 15 residues.

This clonotype occurred a few times. The chain links TRBV2 to TRBJ2-2; D is ambiguous. CDR3 length: 18 residues. Germline V gene data show CDR1 as SNHLY and CDR2 as FYNNEI. Trimming removed 5 bases from V and 1 base from J, with 20 bases in between. The CDR3 sequence: CASSPLEWLSMNTGELFF. DNA of the CDR3: TGTGCCAGCAGTCCCCTTGAATGGCTCAGTATGAACACCGGGGAGCTGTTTTTT.

In this sample, this clonotype turned up many times. The rearrangement uses TRBV12-3 or TRBV12-4 and TRBJ2-7; D gene unclear. V lost 3 bases to trimming and J lost 7 bases, with 10 bases between them. The CDR3 covers 12 residues. Here the CDR3 reads CASSFSNTEQYF. CDR3 nucleotide sequence: TGTGCCAGCAGTTTCTCGAATACAGAGCAGTACTTC.

This clonotype was counted only a few times. The gene calls are TRBV9 and TRBJ1-6; D is uncertain. Germline CDR1 is SGDLS and CDR2 is YYNGEE. Trimming left V 5 bases short and J 8 bases short, with 14 bases between. The length of the CDR3 is 14 residues. The CDR3 DNA is TGTGCCAGCAGTGACGGAGGAGGGTATTCACCCCTCCACTTT. This sequence encodes CASSDGGGYSPLHF.

This clonotype showed up many times. J is TRBJ2-2 and V is TRBV7-9; D gene ambiguous. Looked up from germline, CDR1 is SEHNR and CDR2 is FQNEAQ (reference sequence). The CDR3 has 16 amino acids. Trimming cost V 5 bases and J 2 bases, with 15 bases left between them. CDR3 bases: TGTGCCAGCAGCCCCGACCGCAAAGCCAACACCGGGGAGCTGTTTTTT. Encoded protein: CASSPDRKANTGELFF. Based on the CDR3 plus reference TRBV7-9 and TRBJ2-2, the full variable domain is DTGVSQNPRHKITKRGQNVTFRCDPISEHNRLYWYRQTLGQGPEFLTYFQNEAQLEKSRLLSDRFSAERPKGSFSTLEIQRTEQGDSAMYLCASSPDRKANTGELFFGEGSRLTVL.